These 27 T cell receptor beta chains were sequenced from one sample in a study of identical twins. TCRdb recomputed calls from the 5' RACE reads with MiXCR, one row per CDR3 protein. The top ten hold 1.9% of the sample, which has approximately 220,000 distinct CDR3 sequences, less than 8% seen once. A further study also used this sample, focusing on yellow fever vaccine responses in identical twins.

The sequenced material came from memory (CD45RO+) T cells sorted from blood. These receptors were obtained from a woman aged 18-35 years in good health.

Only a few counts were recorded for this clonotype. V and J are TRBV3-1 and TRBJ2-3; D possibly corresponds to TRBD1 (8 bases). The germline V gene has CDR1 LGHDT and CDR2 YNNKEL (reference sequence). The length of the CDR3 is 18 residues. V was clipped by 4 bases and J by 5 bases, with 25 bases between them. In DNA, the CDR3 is TGTGCCAGCAGCCTCCGACAGGGGCGGGGGTCAAAGGGAGATACGCAGTATTTT. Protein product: CASSLRQGRGSKGDTQYF.

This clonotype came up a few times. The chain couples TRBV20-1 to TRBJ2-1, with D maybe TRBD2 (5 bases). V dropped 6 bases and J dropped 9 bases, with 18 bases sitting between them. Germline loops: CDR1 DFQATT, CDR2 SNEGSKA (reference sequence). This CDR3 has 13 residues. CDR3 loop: CSALGLAAVEQFF. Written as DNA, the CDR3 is TGCAGTGCCCTCGGACTGGCGGCGGTTGAGCAGTTCTTC.

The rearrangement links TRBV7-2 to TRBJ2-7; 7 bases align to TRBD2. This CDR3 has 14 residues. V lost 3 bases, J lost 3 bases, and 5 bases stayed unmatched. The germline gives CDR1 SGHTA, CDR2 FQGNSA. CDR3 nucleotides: TGTGCCAGCAGCTTGGGACTAAAGAACTACGAGCAGTACTTC. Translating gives CASSLGLKNYEQYF. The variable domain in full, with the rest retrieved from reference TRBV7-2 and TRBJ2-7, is GAGVSQSPSNKVTEKGKDVELRCDPISGHTALYWYRQSLGQGLEFLIYFQGNSAPDKSGLPSDRFSAERTGGSVSTLTIQRTQQEDSAVYLCASSLGLKNYEQYFGPGTRLTVT.

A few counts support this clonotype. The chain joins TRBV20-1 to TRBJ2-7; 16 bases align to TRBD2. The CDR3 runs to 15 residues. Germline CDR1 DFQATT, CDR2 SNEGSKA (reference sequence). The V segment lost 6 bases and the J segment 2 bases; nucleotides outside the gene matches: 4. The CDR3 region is CSAGTSGRAPYEQYF. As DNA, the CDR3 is TGCAGTGCGGGGACTAGCGGGAGGGCCCCCTACGAGCAGTACTTC.

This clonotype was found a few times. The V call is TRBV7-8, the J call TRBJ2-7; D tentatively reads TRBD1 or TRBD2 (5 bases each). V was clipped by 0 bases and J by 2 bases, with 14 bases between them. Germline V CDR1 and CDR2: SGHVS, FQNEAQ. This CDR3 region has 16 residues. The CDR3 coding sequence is TGTGCCAGCAGCTTAGCGGGACCTCAGGGTACCTACGAGCAGTACTTC. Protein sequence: CASSLAGPQGTYEQYF.

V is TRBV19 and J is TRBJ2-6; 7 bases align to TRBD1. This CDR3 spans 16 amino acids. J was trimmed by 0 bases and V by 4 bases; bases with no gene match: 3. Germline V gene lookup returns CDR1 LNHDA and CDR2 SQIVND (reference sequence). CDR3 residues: CASSRGQSSGANVLTF. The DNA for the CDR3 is TGTGCCAGTAGTAGGGGACAGAGCTCTGGGGCCAACGTCCTGACTTTC.

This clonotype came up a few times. The CDR3 DNA sequence: TGCAGTGCGCATCTCCCCGGGAGGGAGTACAATGAGCAGTTCTTC. Translating it yields CSAHLPGREYNEQFF. The J gene is TRBJ2-1, the V gene TRBV20-1; 8 bases are shared with TRBD2. Losses at the gene ends were 6 bases for V and 4 bases for J; bases not matched to a gene: 11. Germline values: CDR1 DFQATT, CDR2 SNEGSKA (reference sequence). The CDR3 covers 15 residues.

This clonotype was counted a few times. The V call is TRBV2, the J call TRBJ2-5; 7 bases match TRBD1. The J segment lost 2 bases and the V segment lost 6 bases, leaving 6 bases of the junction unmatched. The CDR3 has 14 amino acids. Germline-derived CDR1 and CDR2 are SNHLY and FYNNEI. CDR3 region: CASSAYRGQETQYF. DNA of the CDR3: TGTGCCAGCAGCGCCTACAGGGGACAAGAGACCCAGTACTTC. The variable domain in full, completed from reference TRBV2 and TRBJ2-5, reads EPEVTQTPSHQVTQMGQEVILRCVPISNHLYFYWYRQILGQKVEFLVSFYNNEISEKSEIFDDQFSVERPDGSNFTLKIRSTKLEDSAMYFCASSAYRGQETQYFGPGTRLLVL.

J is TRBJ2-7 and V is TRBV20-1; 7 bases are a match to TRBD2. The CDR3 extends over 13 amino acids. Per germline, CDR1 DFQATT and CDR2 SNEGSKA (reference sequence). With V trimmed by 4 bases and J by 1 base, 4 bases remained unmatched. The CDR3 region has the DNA TGCAGTGCTATCGGGAGGATGTCCTACGAGCAGTACTTC. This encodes CSAIGRMSYEQYF.

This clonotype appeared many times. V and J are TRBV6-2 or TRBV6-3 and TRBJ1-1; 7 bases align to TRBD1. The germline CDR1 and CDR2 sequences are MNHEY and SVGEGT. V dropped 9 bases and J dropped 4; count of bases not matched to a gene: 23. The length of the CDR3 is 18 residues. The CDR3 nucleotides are TGTGCCAGGACCAACGCCCATCCTGATTCAGGGGGTGCCACTGAAGCTTTCTTT. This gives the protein CARTNAHPDSGGATEAFF.

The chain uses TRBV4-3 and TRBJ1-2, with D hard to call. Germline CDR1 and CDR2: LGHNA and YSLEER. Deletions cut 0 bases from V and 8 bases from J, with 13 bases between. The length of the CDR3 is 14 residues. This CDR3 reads CASSQDGSRGGYTF. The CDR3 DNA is TGCGCCAGCAGCCAAGATGGTAGTCGCGGCGGCTACACCTTC.

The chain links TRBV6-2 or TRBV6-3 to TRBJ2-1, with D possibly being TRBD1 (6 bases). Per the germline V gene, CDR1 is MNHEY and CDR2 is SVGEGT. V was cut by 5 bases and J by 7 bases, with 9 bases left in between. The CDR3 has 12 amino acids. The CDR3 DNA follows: TGTGCCAGCAGTCAGACAGGAAATGAGCAGTTCTTC. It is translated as CASSQTGNEQFF.

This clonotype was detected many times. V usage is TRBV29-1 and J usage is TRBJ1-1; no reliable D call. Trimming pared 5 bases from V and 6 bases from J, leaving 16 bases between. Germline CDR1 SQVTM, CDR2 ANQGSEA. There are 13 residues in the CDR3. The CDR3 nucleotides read TGCAGCGTTAGGGCTTGGTCCAGCGCTGAAGCTTTCTTT. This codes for CSVRAWSSAEAFF.

The CDR3 sequence is CASSGRGTDNEQFF. Written as DNA, the CDR3 is TGTGCCAGCAGTGGGAGGGGCACAGACAATGAGCAGTTCTTC. The rearrangement uses TRBV2 and TRBJ2-1, with D maybe TRBD2 (6 bases). The germline CDR1 and CDR2 sequences are SNHLY and FYNNEI. CDR3 length equals 14 residues. V dropped 4 bases and J dropped 5 bases, with 12 bases sitting between them.

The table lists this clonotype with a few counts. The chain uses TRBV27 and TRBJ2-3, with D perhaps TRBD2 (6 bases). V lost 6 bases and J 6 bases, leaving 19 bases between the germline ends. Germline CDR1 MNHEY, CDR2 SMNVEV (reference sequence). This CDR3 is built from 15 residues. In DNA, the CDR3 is TGTGCCAGCAGCTTAGCGGTCCCCACGAGGGATACGCAGTATTTT. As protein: CASSLAVPTRDTQYF.

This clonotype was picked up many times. DNA for the CDR3: TGTGCCAGCAGTGGAATGGGTCATCAAGAGACCCAGTACTTC. It codes for CASSGMGHQETQYF. This chain uses TRBV27 with TRBJ2-5; D remains unclear. Germline CDR1 reads MNHEY; CDR2 reads SMNVEV (reference sequence). The V end lost 5 bases, the J end lost 2 bases, and 12 bases lay between the germline ends. This CDR3 spans 14 amino acids.

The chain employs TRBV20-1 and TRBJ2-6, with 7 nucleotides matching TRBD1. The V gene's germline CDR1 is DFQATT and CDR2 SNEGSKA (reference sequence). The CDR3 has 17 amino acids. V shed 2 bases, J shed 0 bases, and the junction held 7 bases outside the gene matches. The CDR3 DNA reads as TGCAGTGCTAGATGGGACAGTGCTTTCTCTGGGGCCAACGTCCTGACTTTC. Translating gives CSARWDSAFSGANVLTF.

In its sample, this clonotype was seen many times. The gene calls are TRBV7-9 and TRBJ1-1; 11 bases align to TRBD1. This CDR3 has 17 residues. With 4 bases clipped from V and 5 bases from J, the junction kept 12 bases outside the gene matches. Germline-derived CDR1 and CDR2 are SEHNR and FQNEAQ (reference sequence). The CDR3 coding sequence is TGTGCCAGCAGCTCTACCAGAATGGACAGGGGGCGGACTGAAGCTTTCTTT. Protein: CASSSTRMDRGRTEAFF.

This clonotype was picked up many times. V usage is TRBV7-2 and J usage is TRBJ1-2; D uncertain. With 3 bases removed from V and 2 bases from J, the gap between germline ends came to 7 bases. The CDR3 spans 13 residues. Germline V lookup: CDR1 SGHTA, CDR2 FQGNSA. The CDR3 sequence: CASSFTPNYGYTF. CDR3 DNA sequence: TGTGCCAGCAGCTTCACACCAAACTATGGCTACACCTTC.

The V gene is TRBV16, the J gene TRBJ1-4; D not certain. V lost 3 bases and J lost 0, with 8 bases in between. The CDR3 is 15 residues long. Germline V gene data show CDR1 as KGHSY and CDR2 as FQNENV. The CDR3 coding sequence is TGTGCCAGCAGCCAGACTCGCTCAACTAATGAAAAACTGTTTTTT. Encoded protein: CASSQTRSTNEKLFF.

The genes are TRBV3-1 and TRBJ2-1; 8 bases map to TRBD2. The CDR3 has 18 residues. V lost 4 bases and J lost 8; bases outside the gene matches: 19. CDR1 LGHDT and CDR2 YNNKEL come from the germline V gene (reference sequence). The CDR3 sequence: CASSLKTLKAGVAHEQFF. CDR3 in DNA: TGTGCCAGCAGCCTAAAAACACTAAAAGCGGGAGTTGCGCATGAGCAGTTCTTC.

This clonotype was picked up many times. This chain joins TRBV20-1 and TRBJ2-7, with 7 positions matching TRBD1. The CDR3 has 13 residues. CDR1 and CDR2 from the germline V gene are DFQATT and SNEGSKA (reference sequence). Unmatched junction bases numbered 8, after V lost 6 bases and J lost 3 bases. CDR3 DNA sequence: TGCAGTGCCTTAGACAGGGTAGGCTACGAGCAGTACTTC. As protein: CSALDRVGYEQYF.

The CDR3 region has the DNA TGTGCCAGCAGCTTAGCGCAAACAGGGGCCCCCTACGAGCAGTACTTC. Its translation: CASSLAQTGAPYEQYF. The V call is TRBV7-2, the J call TRBJ2-7, with 7 bases identical to TRBD1. The CDR3 loop spans 16 amino acids. V dropped 0 bases and J dropped 2; count of bases not matched to a gene: 7. Per the germline V gene, CDR1 is SGHTA and CDR2 is FQGNSA.

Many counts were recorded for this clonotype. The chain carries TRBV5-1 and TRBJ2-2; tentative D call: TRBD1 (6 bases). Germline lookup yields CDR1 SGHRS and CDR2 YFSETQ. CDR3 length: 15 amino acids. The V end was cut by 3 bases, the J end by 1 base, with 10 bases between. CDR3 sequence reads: CASSSTTGNTGELFF. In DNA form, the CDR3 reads TGCGCCAGCAGCTCAACGACAGGGAACACCGGGGAGCTGTTTTTT.

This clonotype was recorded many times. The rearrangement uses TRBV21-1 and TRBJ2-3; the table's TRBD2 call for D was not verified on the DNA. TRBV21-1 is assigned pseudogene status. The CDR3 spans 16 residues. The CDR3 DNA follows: TGTGCCAGCAGCAAAGAGGAGGGAGGGCCAGGGGATACGCAGTATTTT. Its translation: CASSKEEGGPGDTQYF.

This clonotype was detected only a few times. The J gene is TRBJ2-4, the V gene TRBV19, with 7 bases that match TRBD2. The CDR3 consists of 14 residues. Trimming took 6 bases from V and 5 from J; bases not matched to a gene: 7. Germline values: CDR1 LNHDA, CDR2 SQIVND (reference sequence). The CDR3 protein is CASRQLATENIQYF. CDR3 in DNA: TGTGCCAGTAGACAACTAGCGACGGAAAACATTCAGTACTTC.

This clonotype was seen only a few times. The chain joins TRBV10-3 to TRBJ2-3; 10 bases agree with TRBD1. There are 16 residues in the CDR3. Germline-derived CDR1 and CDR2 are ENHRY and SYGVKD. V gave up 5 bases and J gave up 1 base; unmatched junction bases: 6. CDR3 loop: CAISTTGTGGTDTQYF. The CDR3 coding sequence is TGTGCCATCAGTACGACCGGGACAGGGGGCACAGATACGCAGTATTTT.